These T cell receptor beta chains were read from a single sample in a study of shared clonotypes between healthy human individuals. The table came from immunoSEQ multiplex PCR; TCRdb's copy has only in-frame clones and leaves some out. The top ten hold about 51% of the sample, which has 70,000 to 95,000 clones, over 55% seen once. Material: memory CD8+ T cells sorted from blood. The receptors derive from a man aged 30 to 39 in good health. Each CDR3 is given with its conserved first and last residue. Each record gives: J gene, V gene, clone size, CDR3 protein. Some rows have no size entry. The others give once, few or many, or a class for an expanded clone.

>TRBJ2-1|TRBV5-1|NA
CASSLGRAAFNEQFF
>TRBJ1-5|TRBV19|NA
CASSKGTRRHQPQHF
>TRBJ2-7|TRBV6-5|NA
CASSYGGAVYEQYF
>TRBJ2-1|TRBV14|NA
CASSRRANNEQFF
>TRBJ2-2|TRBV6-1|NA
CASRGTLNTGELFF
>TRBJ2-7|TRBV5-6|few
CASSLLGGVFYEQYF
>TRBJ1-5|TRBV18|NA
CASSFRDSNQPQHF
>TRBJ1-5|TRBV28|NA
CASSIMGIGSNQPQHF
>TRBJ2-1|TRBV6-4|few
CASSDSSGTYNEQFF
>TRBJ2-5|TRBV7-2|NA
CASSPTSGRAGRQETQYF
>TRBJ2-7|TRBV10-1|once
CASSDQGREQYF
>TRBJ2-1|TRBV9|once
CASSTANREYNEQFF
>TRBJ2-3|TRBV7-2|NA
CASSLGQVLTDTQYF
>TRBJ2-7|TRBV28|NA
CASSSPVYEQYF
>TRBJ2-3|TRBV6-4|many
CASSELAATDTQYF
>TRBJ2-2|TRBV7-6|NA
CASGIAGGGTGELFF
>TRBJ2-5|TRBV11-2|NA
CASSFNSKETQYF
>TRBJ1-1|TRBV6-6|few
CASSPPTEAFF
>TRBJ2-7|TRBV19|NA
CASSIWGSSYEQYF
>TRBJ2-2|TRBV2|NA
CASRGQMNTGELFF
>TRBJ1-4|TRBV5-6|NA
CASSLGLTGSNEKLFF
>TRBJ2-3|TRBV9|many
CASSVPIGGGTGTSGRTDTQYF
>TRBJ2-7|TRBV5-1|NA
CASSLSLIYEQYF
>TRBJ2-3|TRBV7-2|few
CASSLVWRREGFFADTQYF
>TRBJ1-2|TRBV19|few
CASSISGAYGYTF
>TRBJ1-2|TRBV5-6|NA
CASSLDRSPGYTF
>TRBJ2-1|TRBV12-5|NA
CASGLPDYNEQFF
>TRBJ1-5|TRBV28|NA
CASSSLSPTGDSNQPQHF
>TRBJ2-7|TRBV5-8|NA
CASSPRAPPTYEQYF
>TRBJ2-1|TRBV5-5|NA
CASSFGRPPYNEQFF
>TRBJ1-4|TRBV15|many
CATSSLTSRDGEKLFF